These 20 T cell receptor beta chains came from one sample sequenced in a study of T cell repertoires in cytomegalovirus infection. TCRdb used MiXCR to reprocess the reads, holding one entry per CDR3 protein. In the table there are about 490,000 distinct CDR3 sequences, 26% of which are singletons. The specimen was PBMCs. These TCRs come from a human donor in good health (CMV status not recorded). Some clones in this sample may be carry-over from other donors' samples.

This clonotype showed up just a few times. This chain links TRBV12-3 or TRBV12-4 with TRBJ2-1; no clear D gene. There are 13 residues in the CDR3. Trimming left V 10 bases short and J 3 bases short, with 13 bases between. In nucleotides, the CDR3 is TGTGCCACTGGCGTAGCTAGCTACAATGAGCAGTTCTTC. Amino acid sequence: CATGVASYNEQFF.

The chain combines TRBV19 with TRBJ1-2; TRBD1 might be the D (6 bases). CDR3 length: 15 residues. CDR1 LNHDA and CDR2 SQIVND come from the germline V gene (reference sequence). Trimming left V 5 bases short and J 3 bases short, with 16 bases between. CDR3 loop: CASSPPRQAHYGYTF. The CDR3 coding sequence is TGTGCCAGTAGTCCTCCACGACAGGCCCACTATGGCTACACCTTC.

This sequence joins TRBV12-3 or TRBV12-4 and TRBJ2-1; TRBD2 matches 11 bases. V lost 10 bases, J lost 4 bases, and 18 bases stayed unmatched. This CDR3 region has 18 residues. The CDR3 loop is CATQSGTSGPLGYNEQFF. In DNA form, the CDR3 reads TGTGCCACTCAATCCGGGACTAGCGGACCTTTGGGGTACAATGAGCAGTTCTTC.

This rearrangement joins TRBV29-1 to TRBJ2-7, with D perhaps TRBD2 (6 bases). V was clipped by 7 bases and J by 1 base, with 14 bases between them. The V gene's germline CDR1 is SQVTM and CDR2 ANQGSEA. CDR3 size: 13 residues. CDR3 DNA sequence: TGCAGCGCGCGGGGCCAGTGGTCCTACGAGCAGTACTTC. This sequence encodes CSARGQWSYEQYF.

About this clonotype itself: This clone may be a read error of a much larger clone one base away. The CDR3 does not close with the conserved phenylalanine or tryptophan, likely indicating a read error. This rearrangement joins TRBV7-2 to TRBJ2-1; the D is unclear. Trimming took 1 base from V and 1 from J, leaving 5 bases between them. Germline values: CDR1 SGHTA, CDR2 FQGNSA. CDR3 size: 14 residues. The DNA of the CDR3 is TGTGCCAGCAGCTTAGAAAGGTCCTACAATGAGCAGTTCATC. Translation: CASSLERSYNEQFI.

This clonotype has at least ten counts. V usage is TRBV7-2 and J usage is TRBJ2-4; no reliable D call. V was trimmed by 1 base and J by 8 bases, leaving 9 bases between them. Germline V gives CDR1 SGHTA, CDR2 FQGNSA. CDR3 length: 13 amino acids. CDR3 residues: CASSLGIKDIQYF. CDR3 coding DNA: TGTGCCAGCAGCTTAGGGATAAAGGACATTCAGTACTTC.

The genes are TRBV28 and TRBJ2-3; TRBD1 is a possible D gene (5 bases). V was trimmed by 3 bases and J by 3 bases, leaving 19 bases between them. Germline assignment: CDR1 MDHEN and CDR2 SYDVKM. CDR3 length: 17 residues. CDR3 amino acids: CASSFKRQYGKTDTQYF. For the CDR3, the DNA is TGTGCCAGCAGTTTTAAACGACAGTATGGCAAGACAGATACGCAGTATTTT.

This clonotype was found a few times. The genes are TRBV7-9 and TRBJ1-1; TRBD1 aligns across 9 bases. This CDR3 region has 15 residues. V gave up 4 bases and J gave up 3 bases; unmatched junction bases: 6. CDR1 SEHNR and CDR2 FQNEAQ come from the germline V gene (reference sequence). CDR3 DNA sequence: TGTGCCAGCAGCTCAAACAGGGGGCCGTACACTGAAGCTTTCTTT. Its translation: CASSSNRGPYTEAFF.

This clonotype came up many times. This chain joins TRBV7-6 and TRBJ2-1; D possibly uses TRBD1 or TRBD2 (5 bases each). This CDR3 has 12 amino acids. Germline CDR1 and CDR2: SGHVS and FNYEAQ. Deletions cut 5 bases from V and 8 bases from J, with 10 bases between. DNA for the CDR3: TGTGCCAGCAGCCCAGGGACCGATGAGCAGTTCTTC. Amino acids: CASSPGTDEQFF.

V is TRBV27 and J is TRBJ2-3, with a possible D match to TRBD2 (5 bases). This CDR3 region has 16 residues. Trimming stripped 3 bases from V and 1 base from J, with 14 bases between. CDR1 is MNHEY, CDR2 SMNVEV, per germline (reference sequence). The CDR3 bases are TGTGCCAGCAGTTTTGGTAGCGCCCCCCGCACAGATACGCAGTATTTT. Translating gives CASSFGSAPRTDTQYF.

This clonotype has a count of ten or more. The chain recombines TRBV7-6 with TRBJ2-1; 7 bases agree with TRBD2. The trim removed 1 base at V and 3 bases at J, leaving 6 bases unmatched. This CDR3 contains 16 residues. Germline loops: CDR1 SGHVS, CDR2 FNYEAQ. CDR3 sequence reads: CASSLEGDYHYNEQFF. The CDR3 DNA follows: TGTGCCAGCAGCTTAGAAGGGGACTACCACTACAATGAGCAGTTCTTC. The variable domain in full, completed from reference TRBV7-6 and TRBJ2-1, reads GAGVSQSPRYKVTKRGQDVALRCDPISGHVSLYWYRQALGQGPEFLTYFNYEAQQDKSGLPNDRFSAERPEGSISTLTIQRTEQRDSAMYRCASSLEGDYHYNEQFFGPGTRLTVL.

This clonotype was observed a handful of times. V gene TRBV6-6 combines with J gene TRBJ2-7; D is uncertain. The CDR3 contains 14 residues. Trimming pared 0 bases from V and 6 bases from J, leaving 12 bases between. CDR1 and CDR2 (germline): MNHNY, SVGAGI (reference sequence). Written as DNA, the CDR3 is TGTGCCAGCAGTTACTCTTTAGCCGGGTCCGAGCAGTACTTC. It translates to CASSYSLAGSEQYF.

The V and J genes are TRBV11-3 and TRBJ2-2; 10 nucleotides match TRBD2. The V segment lost 6 bases and the J segment 6 bases; nucleotides outside the gene matches: 10. Germline V lookup: CDR1 SGHNT, CDR2 YENEEA. The CDR3 consists of 16 residues. DNA for the CDR3: TGTGCCAGCAGGCCGGCTAGCGGGAGAAGCGCCGGGGAGCTGTTTTTT. Translating gives CASRPASGRSAGELFF.

The genes are TRBV28 and TRBJ1-3, with TRBD1 as a possible D gene (5 bases). Germline CDR1 is MDHEN and CDR2 is SYDVKM. This CDR3 region has 13 residues. Trimming took 8 bases from V and 5 from J, leaving 13 bases between them. CDR3 in DNA: TGTGCCAGCTTCACAGAGGGGCGAAACACCATATATTTT. This gives the protein CASFTEGRNTIYF.

This clonotype came up a few times. The chain uses TRBV28 and TRBJ1-5, with TRBD1 as a possible D gene (5 bases). The germline V and J ends were trimmed by 3 bases and 9 bases, with 18 bases remaining between them. There are 15 residues in the CDR3. Germline values: CDR1 MDHEN, CDR2 SYDVKM. This chain's CDR3 is CASSFEGLGEWPQHF. The CDR3 nucleotides read TGTGCCAGCAGTTTCGAGGGGCTCGGAGAATGGCCCCAGCATTTT.

This clonotype was seen more than once but under ten times. The V and J genes are TRBV12-3 or TRBV12-4 and TRBJ2-3; 10 bases are shared with TRBD1. This CDR3 comprises 15 residues. V shed 7 bases, J shed 3 bases, and the junction held 7 bases outside the gene matches. CDR3 DNA: TGTGCCAGCACCCGCGGGGGACAGGGGACAGATACGCAGTATTTT. Protein product: CASTRGGQGTDTQYF.

This clonotype was seen ten or more times. The rearrangement joins TRBV7-6 to TRBJ1-1; 7 positions match TRBD1. This CDR3 contains 16 residues. The V gene's germline CDR1 is SGHVS and CDR2 FNYEAQ. The V gene end was trimmed by 5 bases and the J gene end by 1 base; junction bases not matched to a gene: 10. The CDR3 is CASSPLFGTANTEAFF. The CDR3 region has the DNA TGTGCCAGCAGCCCGCTTTTTGGGACAGCGAACACTGAAGCTTTCTTT.

V and J are TRBV5-5 and TRBJ1-4; weak D call: TRBD1 (6 bases). Trimming pared 3 bases from V and 7 bases from J, leaving 19 bases between. This CDR3 has 16 amino acids. Germline CDR1 is SGHKS and CDR2 is YYEKEE (reference sequence). The CDR3 loop is CASSSGQLLVGEKLFF. The CDR3, as DNA: TGTGCCAGCAGCTCCGGACAGCTTCTGGTGGGTGAAAAACTGTTTTTT.

The chain links TRBV19 to TRBJ1-2, with 7 bases fitting TRBD1. The CDR3 has 14 residues. V was pared by 5 bases and J by 1 base, with 4 bases of the junction left unmatched. Germline V lookup: CDR1 LNHDA, CDR2 SQIVND (reference sequence). CDR3 nucleotide sequence: TGTGCCAGTAGTTCGCAGGGGGATAACTATGGCTACACCTTC. Translated: CASSSQGDNYGYTF.

J is TRBJ1-2 and V is TRBV24-1; maybe TRBD1 (5 bases). The V gene's germline CDR1 is KGHDR and CDR2 SFDVKD. The CDR3 covers 15 residues. Trimming left V 2 bases short and J 4 bases short, with 13 bases between. CDR3 in DNA: TGTGCCACCAGTGATTCCGTAGAGGGGAGCTATGGCTACACCTTC. This translates into CATSDSVEGSYGYTF.